This TCR beta chain was recovered during a study of blood T cells in healthy people across ages. Overall study results and limits: Long-lived donors had more naive CD4+ cells and higher diversity than aged donors.

Each sample provided at least 6 micrograms of extracted total RNA. V lost 1 base to trimming and J lost 5 bases, with 14 bases between them. The CDR3 is 14 amino acids. Germline V gene sequence: CDR1 SQVTM, CDR2 ANQGSEA. Regarding this clonotype: Its antigen remains unknown.

Primers used in a second PCR of about 7 to 12 cycles were a sample-barcoded 5' primer and a J-beta primer mix. TCRdb passed the 5' RACE reads through MiXCR, listing each CDR3 protein once. This sample has around 2 million distinct CDR3 sequences, with about two fifths found just once. Sequenced input: blood. V usage is TRBV29-1 and J usage is TRBJ2-5; unclear D gene. The source of this sequence is a human donor in good health. CDR3 bases: TGCAGCGTTGAAGGCCAGGCCCCTGGGGAGACCCAGTACTTC. Amino acids: CSVEGQAPGETQYF.